A selection of T cell receptor beta chains follows, all from one sample in a study of cytomegalovirus exposure and HLA in healthy donors. The data were produced by immunoSEQ multiplex PCR, yet TCRdb's version contains in-frame clones alone and is incomplete. Here the sample spans some 140,000 clones, roughly 89% being singletons. The sequenced sample consisted of PBMCs. The source of these receptors is a woman between 25 and 40 years old in good health and CMV-seronegative. Both conserved end residues are part of each CDR3. The D gene is left open where the match is weak. Size is omitted from some rows. Given values are once, few, many or a class for expanded clones.

>TRBJ1-4|TRBD1|once|TRBV18
TGTGCCAGCTCATCTCTTAGGGGGACAGGGAACGAAAAACTGTTTTTT
CASSSLRGTGNEKLFF
>TRBJ1-1|NA|NA|TRBV30
TGTGCCTGGAGGGGGGGTTGGGCTGAAGCTTTCTTT
CAWRGGWAEAFF
>TRBJ1-5|NA|NA|TRBV7-2
TGTGCCAGCAGCTCGAGCTTACAGGGAACGGGCAATCAGCCCCAGCATTTT
CASSSSLQGTGNQPQHF
>TRBJ2-1|NA|NA|TRBV4-3
TGCGCCAGCAGCCGGAGACCTAGAAACAATGAGCAGTTCTTC
CASSRRPRNNEQFF
>TRBJ2-6|NA|NA|TRBV27
TGTGCCAGCACCAGAAGCTCTGGGGCCAACGTCCTGACTTTC
CASTRSSGANVLTF
>TRBJ1-1|NA|NA|TRBV7-8
TGTGCCAGCAGCCCCAACCCGGGAAAGGACACTGAAGCTTTCTTT
CASSPNPGKDTEAFF
>TRBJ2-3|NA|NA|TRBV5-4
TGTGCCAGCAGCCCGCACGGAGATACGCAGTATTTT
CASSPHGDTQYF
>TRBJ1-5|TRBD1|NA|TRBV6-5
TGTGCCAGCGGCCGGGACAGAGCAAATCAGCCCCAGCATTTT
CASGRDRANQPQHF
>TRBJ2-3|TRBD2|NA|TRBV19
TGTGCCAGTAGTCCAAAAACGACTAGCGGGGATGCAGATACGCAGTATTTT
CASSPKTTSGDADTQYF
>TRBJ1-2|TRBD1|NA|TRBV5-1
TGCGCCAGCAGCTTCTCCGGACAGGAGGAAGGCTACACCTTC
CASSFSGQEEGYTF
>TRBJ2-5|NA|NA|TRBV2
TGTGCCAGCAGTGAAAACAGGGACACCCAGTACTTC
CASSENRDTQYF
>TRBJ2-5|TRBD2|NA|TRBV23-1
TGCGCCAGCAGTCAATTCGGGGGGAGGAATCGACGAGAGACCCAGTACTTC
CASSQFGGRNRRETQYF
>TRBJ1-2|TRBD1|NA|TRBV6-5
TGTGCCAGCAGTTGGGACAGCTATGGCTACACCTTC
CASSWDSYGYTF
>TRBJ2-7|TRBD2|NA|TRBV19
TGTGCCAGTAGTATAGATCTAGGACTAGCTGCTGTCCACGAGCAGTACTTC
CASSIDLGLAAVHEQYF
>TRBJ2-7|TRBD2|once|TRBV7-2
TGTGCCAGCAGCCGCTATAGCGGGGCCCTCTACGAGCAGTACTTC
CASSRYSGALYEQYF
>TRBJ1-2|TRBD1|NA|TRBV5-6
TGTGCCAGCAGCTTGGAGAGAGGGGGCCTCTATGGCTACACCTTC
CASSLERGGLYGYTF
>TRBJ1-1|NA|NA|TRBV18
TGTGCCAGCTCACCGTTCGGCCAGGGCACTGAAGCTTTCTTT
CASSPFGQGTEAFF